The 22 T cell receptor beta chains reported below all come from one sample, sequenced in a study of chemoradiotherapy in HPV16-positive cancers. The method was immunoSEQ multiplex PCR; TCRdb's version includes in-frame clones alone and lacks a portion of them. The table has under 35,000 clones, about 93% seen once. The sequences come from blood, collected from a patient who underwent chemoradiotherapy. The receptors were gathered from a human donor with HPV-associated anogenital cancer.

This chain links TRBV4-2 with TRBJ2-6; 8 bases are shared with TRBD1. J gave up 2 bases and V 1 base, and 4 bases lay outside the gene matches. The CDR3 has 17 amino acids. Germline lookup yields CDR1 LGHNA and CDR2 YNFKEQ. The CDR3 is CASSQGGRGPGANVLTF. The CDR3 DNA reads TGTGCCAGCAGCCAAGGGGGCAGGGGGCCTGGGGCCAACGTCCTGACTTTC.

The chain combines TRBV5-1 with TRBJ1-4; 7 bases map to TRBD1. The CDR3 has 14 residues. V shed 6 bases and J 7 bases; nucleotides not matched to a gene: 9. Looked up from germline, CDR1 is SGHRS and CDR2 is YFSETQ. CDR3 region: CASNPGQSFEKLFF. Written as DNA, the CDR3 is TGCGCCAGCAACCCGGGACAGTCTTTTGAAAAACTGTTTTTT.

This chain connects TRBV5-1 to TRBJ2-3; D is possibly TRBD2 (5 bases). The germline V gene encodes CDR1 SGHRS and CDR2 YFSETQ. Trimming left V 4 bases short and J 6 bases short, with 9 bases between. CDR3 length: 12 residues. The CDR3 spells CASSPWRDTQYF. The CDR3 DNA reads as TGCGCCAGCAGCCCCTGGAGGGATACGCAGTATTTT.

This clone was seen only a few times. The V and J genes are TRBV19 and TRBJ2-7, with 11 bases that match TRBD2. CDR3 size: 17 residues. Germline lookup yields CDR1 LNHDA and CDR2 SQIVND (reference sequence). The trim removed 7 bases at V and 0 bases at J, leaving 11 bases unmatched. CDR3 nucleotides: TGTGCCAGTACCCGGACAGGCACTAGCGGGAGCTCCTACGAGCAGTACTTC. Its protein product is CASTRTGTSGSSYEQYF. Filled out from reference TRBV19 and TRBJ2-7, the complete variable domain reads DGGITQSPKYLFRKEGQNVTLSCEQNLNHDAMYWYRQDPGQGLRLIYYSQIVNDFQKGDIAEGYSVSREKKESFPLTVTSAQKNPTAFYLCASTRTGTSGSSYEQYFGPGTRLTVT.

This clone was observed a single time. The chain recombines TRBV11-2 with TRBJ2-7, with 11 bases matching TRBD2. This CDR3 spans 15 amino acids. Germline CDR1 SGHAT, CDR2 FQNNGV. The junction had 5 bases not matched to a gene; V was cut back by 3 bases and J by 4 bases. As DNA, the CDR3 is TGTGCCAGCAGCTTGACCGGGACTAGCGGATACGAGCAGTACTTC. This codes for CASSLTGTSGYEQYF.

The chain has TRBV4-1 and TRBJ1-1, with 9 bases lining up with TRBD1. This CDR3 has 17 amino acids. Trimming cost V 3 bases and J 7 bases; bases outside gene matches: 15. Germline V lookup: CDR1 MGHRA, CDR2 YSYEKL. The CDR3 DNA is TGCGCCAGCAGCCACGTTAATCCTGGGACAGGGAGCGGTGAAGCTTTCTTT. The encoded protein is CASSHVNPGTGSGEAFF.

The rearrangement links TRBV4-1 to TRBJ1-4; no definite D call. V dropped 0 bases and J dropped 8 bases, with 10 bases sitting between them. This CDR3 is 14 amino acids long. The germline gives CDR1 MGHRA, CDR2 YSYEKL. CDR3 sequence reads: CASSQDRPGEKLFF. CDR3 nucleotide sequence: TGCGCCAGCAGCCAAGATCGGCCGGGGGAAAAACTGTTTTTT.

This clone was seen more than once but under ten times. This rearrangement joins TRBV19 to TRBJ2-5, with 9 positions matching TRBD2. V dropped 5 bases and J dropped 0; count of bases not matched to a gene: 7. The CDR3 contains 16 residues. Germline assignment: CDR1 LNHDA and CDR2 SQIVND (reference sequence). The chain's CDR3 is CASSPLSGGYQETQYF. CDR3 in DNA: TGTGCCAGTAGTCCCCTGAGCGGGGGGTACCAAGAGACCCAGTACTTC.

This clone was seen only a few times. This chain uses TRBV5-5 with TRBJ2-3; a possible D gene is TRBD1 (6 bases). Trimming stripped 7 bases from V and 0 bases from J, with 9 bases between. This CDR3 contains 13 residues. Germline assignment: CDR1 SGHKS and CDR2 YYEKEE (reference sequence). This CDR3 is CASGTPSTDTQYF. In DNA, the CDR3 is TGTGCCAGCGGGACACCCAGCACAGATACGCAGTATTTT.

The CDR3, as DNA: TGTGCCAGCATGAAAAGGAACACTGAAGCTTTCTTT. Residues: CASMKRNTEAFF. This rearrangement joins TRBV2 to TRBJ1-1; D is unresolved. The ends were cut back, 7 bases at V and 1 base at J, with 7 bases in the middle. The CDR3 runs 12 residues. Germline V lookup: CDR1 SNHLY, CDR2 FYNNEI.

The CDR3 protein is CASSQDPERPQETQYF. DNA of the CDR3: TGCGCCAGCAGCCAAGATCCCGAGCGACCTCAAGAGACCCAGTACTTC. The chain couples TRBV4-1 to TRBJ2-5; D gene uncertain. Trimming took off 0 bases at V and 2 bases at J, with 13 bases between the two ends. The CDR3 contains 16 residues. Per germline, CDR1 MGHRA and CDR2 YSYEKL.

In this sample, this clone turned up once. This sequence joins TRBV28 and TRBJ2-1, with 11 bases identical to TRBD2. Germline values: CDR1 MDHEN, CDR2 SYDVKM. This CDR3 contains 16 residues. V shed 6 bases, J shed 9 bases, and the junction held 13 bases outside the gene matches. The CDR3 bases are TGTGCCAGCAGGGGGGGGACTAGCGGCTATGTGGGTGAGCAGTTCTTC. Amino acid sequence: CASRGGTSGYVGEQFF.

The gene calls are TRBV7-2 and TRBJ2-7, with 8 bases matching TRBD1. The CDR3 consists of 14 residues. V lost 1 base, J lost 2 bases, and 1 base stayed unmatched. Germline V CDR1 and CDR2: SGHTA, FQGNSA. The CDR3 protein is CASSLGTGTYEQYF. The CDR3 DNA reads as TGTGCCAGCAGCTTAGGGACAGGGACCTACGAGCAGTACTTC.

This clone occurred a few times. The J gene is TRBJ1-6, the V gene TRBV29-1; no reliable D call. The CDR3 contains 15 residues. From germline, CDR1 is SQVTM and CDR2 ANQGSEA. With 5 bases removed from V and 5 bases from J, the gap between germline ends came to 16 bases. The CDR3 spells CSVSLGGSNNSPLHF. In DNA, the CDR3 is TGCAGCGTTTCTTTAGGAGGGTCCAATAATTCACCCCTCCACTTT.

V usage is TRBV7-2 and J usage is TRBJ2-7, with TRBD2 identical over 12 bases. The CDR3 length is 15 residues. The germline CDR1 and CDR2 sequences are SGHTA and FQGNSA. The V gene end was trimmed by 6 bases and the J gene end by 4 bases; junction bases not matched to a gene: 7. Here the CDR3 reads CASSPGLAGFYEQYF. The CDR3 DNA follows: TGTGCCAGCAGTCCAGGACTAGCGGGATTTTACGAGCAGTACTTC. Looking up the rest from reference TRBV7-2 and TRBJ2-7 gives the full variable domain: GAGVSQSPSNKVTEKGKDVELRCDPISGHTALYWYRQSLGQGLEFLIYFQGNSAPDKSGLPSDRFSAERTGGSVSTLTIQRTQQEDSAVYLCASSPGLAGFYEQYFGPGTRLTVT.

The chain links TRBV9 to TRBJ1-1; no firm D call. CDR1 SGDLS and CDR2 YYNGEE come from the germline V gene. The CDR3 is made up of 12 amino acids. Trimming shortened V by 3 bases and J by 0 bases, and 3 bases separated the two germline ends. CDR3 loop: CASSALNTEAFF. As DNA, the CDR3 is TGTGCCAGCAGCGCCTTGAACACTGAAGCTTTCTTT. The full variable domain, in which reference TRBV9 and TRBJ1-1 provide the parts outside the CDR3, is DSGVTQTPKHLITATGQRVTLRCSPRSGDLSVYWYQQSLDQGLQFLIQYYNGEERAKGNILERFSAQQFPDLHSELNLSSLELGDSALYFCASSALNTEAFFGQGTRLTVV.

V gene TRBV28 combines with J gene TRBJ2-7; tentatively, D is TRBD1 (5 bases). V was pared by 7 bases and J by 4 bases, with 17 bases between. The CDR3 sequence is 14 residues long. Germline V gene sequence: CDR1 MDHEN, CDR2 SYDVKM. The CDR3 bases are TGTGCCAGCACCTCTCGGCCAGGGTTGTACGAGCAGTACTTC. Translating it yields CASTSRPGLYEQYF.

This chain joins TRBV7-2 and TRBJ2-4, with 9 bases that match TRBD1. This CDR3 contains 14 residues. V shed 5 bases and J 9 bases; nucleotides not matched to a gene: 8. Germline values: CDR1 SGHTA, CDR2 FQGNSA. CDR3 coding DNA: TGTGCCAGCAGCGCCAGGACAGGGGATAGCATTCAGTACTTC. Translating it yields CASSARTGDSIQYF. Full variable domain (remainder filled in from reference TRBV7-2 and TRBJ2-4): GAGVSQSPSNKVTEKGKDVELRCDPISGHTALYWYRQSLGQGLEFLIYFQGNSAPDKSGLPSDRFSAERTGGSVSTLTIQRTQQEDSAVYLCASSARTGDSIQYFGAGTRLSVL.

V usage is TRBV2 and J usage is TRBJ2-3; D uncertain. In germline, CDR1 is SNHLY, CDR2 FYNNEI. The length of the CDR3 is 14 residues. V was trimmed by 2 bases and J by 4 bases, leaving 10 bases between them. The DNA for the CDR3 is TGTGCCAGCAGTGAACAGCGAGGCGCAGATACGCAGTATTTT. Protein sequence: CASSEQRGADTQYF.

V gene TRBV4-1 combines with J gene TRBJ1-4, with a weak D call TRBD1 (5 bases). Germline V lookup: CDR1 MGHRA, CDR2 YSYEKL. Trimming shortened V by 1 base and J by 8 bases, and 11 bases separated the two germline ends. The CDR3 covers 14 residues. The CDR3 loop reads CASSQAADREKLFF. DNA of the CDR3: TGCGCCAGCAGCCAAGCGGCAGACAGAGAAAAACTGTTTTTT.

The V gene is TRBV10-3, the J gene TRBJ2-1, with TRBD2 matching over 10 bases. This CDR3 is 16 amino acids long. Trimming took 2 bases from V and 5 from J; bases not matched to a gene: 6. Germline V lookup: CDR1 ENHRY, CDR2 SYGVKD. The CDR3 reads CAISEEPGLANNEQFF. CDR3 nucleotides: TGTGCCATCAGTGAGGAACCGGGACTAGCGAACAATGAGCAGTTCTTC.

This sequence joins TRBV5-1 and TRBJ1-1; 8 bases are a match to TRBD1. This CDR3 region has 15 residues. Germline V gene data show CDR1 as SGHRS and CDR2 as YFSETQ. Trimming removed 4 bases from V and 0 bases from J; junction bases left unmatched: 5. The CDR3 loop reads CASSTPGGLNTEAFF. The DNA of the CDR3 is TGCGCCAGCAGCACACCAGGGGGCTTGAACACTGAAGCTTTCTTT.